A selection of T cell receptor beta chains follows, all from one sample in a study of blood T cell repertoires in COVID-19. Libraries were prepared by immunoSEQ multiplex PCR; TCRdb keeps only in-frame clonotypes and omits some of them. The profile covers some 120,000 clones, with 84% appearing a single time and about 12% taken by the ten largest. The specimen was peripheral blood. The receptors derive from a woman aged 25 to 45 who had recovered from COVID-19. CDR3s include the opening cysteine and the closing phenylalanine or tryptophan. D genes are given only for firm matches. A clone size is listed for some rows: how often the clone was seen (once, few, many), or a class if it is expanded.

CDR3aa: CASSIETSWETQYF; CDR3nt: TGTGCCAGTAGTATCGAAACTAGTTGGGAGACCCAGTACTTC; v_gene: TRBV19; j_gene: TRBJ2-5; abundance: -; d_gene: -
CDR3aa: CASSRLDRGTDTQYF; CDR3nt: TGTGCCAGCAGCCGACTTGACCGGGGAACAGATACGCAGTATTTT; v_gene: TRBV6-5; j_gene: TRBJ2-3; abundance: -; d_gene: -
CDR3aa: CASSREGGGITDTQYF; CDR3nt: TGTGCCAGCAGCCGCGAGGGAGGGGGTATTACAGATACGCAGTATTTT; v_gene: TRBV11-2; j_gene: TRBJ2-3; abundance: -; d_gene: -
CDR3aa: CASSYIRTALLGSSPLHF; CDR3nt: TGTGCCAGCAGTTACATCCGGACAGCCTTATTGGGGAGTTCACCCCTCCACTTT; v_gene: TRBV6-7; j_gene: TRBJ1-6; abundance: once; d_gene: -
CDR3aa: CASSLSRAGRANTGELFF; CDR3nt: TGCGCCAGCAGCTTATCTCGAGCGGGCAGGGCGAACACCGGGGAGCTGTTTTTT; v_gene: TRBV5-1; j_gene: TRBJ2-2; abundance: once; d_gene: -
CDR3aa: CASSTRDRVYEQYF; CDR3nt: TGTGCCAGCAGCACCCGGGACAGAGTTTACGAGCAGTACTTC; v_gene: TRBV7-4; j_gene: TRBJ2-7; abundance: -; d_gene: TRBD1
CDR3aa: CAWSSGLAGGTDTQYF; CDR3nt: TGTGCCTGGAGCTCGGGACTAGCGGGGGGAACCGATACGCAGTATTTT; v_gene: TRBV30; j_gene: TRBJ2-3; abundance: -; d_gene: TRBD2
CDR3aa: CASSEGFGEKLFF; CDR3nt: TGTGCCAGCAGTGAAGGTTTCGGGGAAAAACTGTTTTTT; v_gene: TRBV6-1; j_gene: TRBJ1-4; abundance: once; d_gene: -
CDR3aa: CASSPQGEWGYTF; CDR3nt: TGTGCCAGCTCACCACAGGGGGAGTGGGGCTACACCTTC; v_gene: TRBV18; j_gene: TRBJ1-2; abundance: -; d_gene: -
CDR3aa: CASSWTVLLRGSYNEQFF; CDR3nt: TGCGCCAGCAGCTGGACAGTTCTTTTAAGGGGGTCCTACAATGAGCAGTTCTTC; v_gene: TRBV5-1; j_gene: TRBJ2-1; abundance: -; d_gene: -
CDR3aa: CASGLVRAGGPSGYTF; CDR3nt: TGTGCTAGTGGTTTGGTAAGGGCAGGGGGCCCTTCTGGCTACACCTTC; v_gene: TRBV12-5; j_gene: TRBJ1-2; abundance: -; d_gene: TRBD1
CDR3aa: CASSISGVGPPKNIQYF; CDR3nt: TGTGCCAGTAGTATCTCAGGGGTCGGTCCCCCCAAAAACATTCAGTACTTC; v_gene: TRBV19; j_gene: TRBJ2-4; abundance: -; d_gene: -
CDR3aa: CATSSEKFATGELFF; CDR3nt: TGTGCCACCAGCAGTGAGAAGTTTGCCACCGGGGAGCTGTTTTTT; v_gene: TRBV15; j_gene: TRBJ2-2; abundance: -; d_gene: -
CDR3aa: CASSHSGQGIYEQYF; CDR3nt: TGCGCCAGCAGCCACTCGGGACAGGGTATATACGAGCAGTACTTC; v_gene: TRBV4-1; j_gene: TRBJ2-7; abundance: -; d_gene: TRBD1
CDR3aa: CASSLAFGEANYGYTF; CDR3nt: TGTGCCAGCAGCTTAGCCTTCGGGGAAGCTAACTATGGCTACACCTTC; v_gene: TRBV7-2; j_gene: TRBJ1-2; abundance: -; d_gene: -
CDR3aa: CASGLVQGKSYGYTF; CDR3nt: TGTGCTAGTGGTTTGGTTCAGGGAAAATCCTATGGCTACACCTTC; v_gene: TRBV12-5; j_gene: TRBJ1-2; abundance: -; d_gene: -
CDR3aa: CASSSGQGGGRNTEAFF; CDR3nt: TGCGCCAGCAGCTCGGGACAGGGGGGCGGGAGGAACACTGAAGCTTTCTTT; v_gene: TRBV5-1; j_gene: TRBJ1-1; abundance: many; d_gene: TRBD1
CDR3aa: CASSGSGGSTDTQYF; CDR3nt: TGCGCCAGCAGCGGGAGTGGGGGGAGCACAGATACGCAGTATTTT; v_gene: TRBV5-1; j_gene: TRBJ2-3; abundance: -; d_gene: -
CDR3aa: CASSLGDSSYEQYF; CDR3nt: TGTGCCAGCAGCTTGGGGGACAGCTCCTACGAGCAGTACTTC; v_gene: TRBV5-8; j_gene: TRBJ2-7; abundance: -; d_gene: TRBD1
CDR3aa: CATSDADRDTGELFF; CDR3nt: TGTGCCACCAGTGATGCGGACAGGGACACCGGGGAGCTGTTTTTT; v_gene: TRBV24-1; j_gene: TRBJ2-2; abundance: -; d_gene: TRBD1
CDR3aa: CASRQPTGTMSIQYF; CDR3nt: TGCGCCAGCAGACAACCTACCGGGACTATGTCAATTCAGTACTTC; v_gene: TRBV10-2; j_gene: TRBJ2-4; abundance: -; d_gene: TRBD2
CDR3aa: CASSLSRGTSVPDTQYF; CDR3nt: TGTGCCAGCAGTTTATCGCGTGGGACTAGTGTCCCAGATACGCAGTATTTT; v_gene: TRBV27; j_gene: TRBJ2-3; abundance: -; d_gene: TRBD2
CDR3aa: CASSEMMGADQPQHF; CDR3nt: TGCGCCAGCAGCGAAATGATGGGGGCGGATCAGCCCCAGCATTTT; v_gene: TRBV5-1; j_gene: TRBJ1-5; abundance: -; d_gene: -
CDR3aa: CASRDRVYEQYF; CDR3nt: TGTGCCAGCAGAGACAGAGTCTACGAGCAGTACTTC; v_gene: TRBV27; j_gene: TRBJ2-7; abundance: -; d_gene: -
CDR3aa: CASSTRKLAGMKDTQYF; CDR3nt: TGTGCCAGCAGTACCCGTAAATTAGCGGGTATGAAAGATACGCAGTATTTT; v_gene: TRBV28; j_gene: TRBJ2-3; abundance: once; d_gene: TRBD2
CDR3aa: CARSPSGITDTQYF; CDR3nt: TGTGCCAGAAGCCCTAGCGGGATCACAGATACGCAGTATTTT; v_gene: TRBV5-3; j_gene: TRBJ2-3; abundance: -; d_gene: TRBD2
CDR3aa: CASSLATAGPDTQYF; CDR3nt: TGTGCCAGCAGCTTGGCCACGGCGGGGCCAGATACGCAGTATTTT; v_gene: TRBV5-4; j_gene: TRBJ2-3; abundance: -; d_gene: -
CDR3aa: CASSSWGQEPYEQYF; CDR3nt: TGTGCCAGCAGTTCGTGGGGGCAGGAACCCTACGAGCAGTACTTC; v_gene: TRBV6-6; j_gene: TRBJ2-7; abundance: -; d_gene: -
CDR3aa: CASTLTGVSPLHF; CDR3nt: TGTGCCAGCACCCTTACAGGGGTTTCACCCCTCCACTTT; v_gene: TRBV5-8; j_gene: TRBJ1-6; abundance: -; d_gene: TRBD1
CDR3aa: CATSDGTATYNEQFF; CDR3nt: TGTGCCACCAGTGACGGGACAGCCACCTACAATGAGCAGTTCTTC; v_gene: TRBV24-1; j_gene: TRBJ2-1; abundance: -; d_gene: TRBD1
CDR3aa: CASSIARTGREPQHF; CDR3nt: TGTGCCAGTAGTATAGCAAGGACAGGGCGGGAGCCCCAGCATTTT; v_gene: TRBV19; j_gene: TRBJ1-5; abundance: -; d_gene: TRBD1
CDR3aa: CASSGVDRGYGYTF; CDR3nt: TGTGCCAGCAGTGGGGTGGACAGGGGCTATGGCTACACCTTC; v_gene: TRBV6-1; j_gene: TRBJ1-2; abundance: -; d_gene: TRBD1
CDR3aa: CASSKIPGQGQETQYF; CDR3nt: TGTGCCAGCAGCAAAATTCCGGGACAGGGACAAGAGACCCAGTACTTC; v_gene: TRBV3-1/TRBV3-2; j_gene: TRBJ2-5; abundance: -; d_gene: TRBD1
CDR3aa: CSVGRVGQPQHF; CDR3nt: TGCAGCGTTGGCAGGGTAGGTCAGCCCCAGCATTTT; v_gene: TRBV29-1; j_gene: TRBJ1-5; abundance: -; d_gene: -
CDR3aa: CASSRQTGGGSPLHF; CDR3nt: TGTGCCAGCAGCCGGCAGACAGGGGGCGGGTCACCCCTCCACTTT; v_gene: TRBV14; j_gene: TRBJ1-6; abundance: once; d_gene: TRBD1
CDR3aa: CASSLPGLASEGDTQYF; CDR3nt: TGTGCCAGCAGCTTGCCGGGACTAGCCTCCGAGGGAGATACGCAGTATTTT; v_gene: TRBV4-2; j_gene: TRBJ2-3; abundance: -; d_gene: TRBD2
CDR3aa: CASSTGTANTEAFF; CDR3nt: TGTGCCAGCTCGACCGGGACAGCGAACACTGAAGCTTTCTTT; v_gene: TRBV18; j_gene: TRBJ1-1; abundance: -; d_gene: TRBD1
CDR3aa: CASSYVVPAYEQYF; CDR3nt: TGTGCCAGCAGTTATGTGGTACCGGCCTACGAGCAGTACTTC; v_gene: TRBV6-2/TRBV6-3; j_gene: TRBJ2-7; abundance: -; d_gene: -
CDR3aa: CATSRVTGTGGYNEQFF; CDR3nt: TGTGCCACCAGCAGAGTAACAGGGACAGGGGGCTACAATGAGCAGTTCTTC; v_gene: TRBV15; j_gene: TRBJ2-1; abundance: -; d_gene: TRBD1
CDR3aa: CASSLMRSGEYNEQFF; CDR3nt: TGTGCCAGCAGCTTAATGAGGAGCGGGGAATACAATGAGCAGTTCTTC; v_gene: TRBV7-3; j_gene: TRBJ2-1; abundance: -; d_gene: TRBD2
CDR3aa: CASNDLVAGSNEQFF; CDR3nt: TGTGCCAGCAACGACTTGGTAGCGGGGTCCAATGAGCAGTTCTTC; v_gene: TRBV6-5; j_gene: TRBJ2-1; abundance: few; d_gene: TRBD2
CDR3aa: CASSIEGDRRNTEAFF; CDR3nt: TGTGCCAGTAGTATTGAGGGAGACAGGCGGAACACTGAAGCTTTCTTT; v_gene: TRBV19; j_gene: TRBJ1-1; abundance: once; d_gene: -
CDR3aa: CASKWGTEQNYGYTF; CDR3nt: TGTGCCAGCAAATGGGGGACAGAGCAAAACTATGGCTACACCTTC; v_gene: TRBV2; j_gene: TRBJ1-2; abundance: few; d_gene: TRBD1
CDR3aa: CASRLAGSTDTQYF; CDR3nt: TGTGCCAGTAGACTAGCGGGGTCCACAGATACGCAGTATTTT; v_gene: TRBV19; j_gene: TRBJ2-3; abundance: -; d_gene: TRBD2
CDR3aa: CASSFTSGGQETQYF; CDR3nt: TGTGCCAGCAGCTTTACTAGCGGGGGGCAAGAGACCCAGTACTTC; v_gene: TRBV7-2; j_gene: TRBJ2-5; abundance: few; d_gene: TRBD2
CDR3aa: CASSYPWRFEGTEAFF; CDR3nt: TGTGCCAGCAGCTACCCCTGGAGGTTCGAGGGTACTGAAGCTTTCTTT; v_gene: TRBV7-9; j_gene: TRBJ1-1; abundance: -; d_gene: -
CDR3aa: CASSLWTGAYNSPLHF; CDR3nt: TGTGCCAGCAGCTTGTGGACAGGGGCGTATAATTCACCCCTCCACTTT; v_gene: TRBV7-2; j_gene: TRBJ1-6; abundance: -; d_gene: TRBD1
CDR3aa: CSVAGSTRSTEAFF; CDR3nt: TGCAGCGTGGCGGGGAGCACGAGGTCCACTGAAGCTTTCTTT; v_gene: TRBV29-1; j_gene: TRBJ1-1; abundance: -; d_gene: -
CDR3aa: CASSEKHTTQETQYF; CDR3nt: TGTGCCAGCAGTGAGAAACATACGACTCAAGAGACCCAGTACTTC; v_gene: TRBV2; j_gene: TRBJ2-5; abundance: -; d_gene: -
CDR3aa: CAARGTTNEKLFF; CDR3nt: TGTGCCGCTCGGGGAACAACTAATGAAAAACTGTTTTTT; v_gene: TRBV10-3; j_gene: TRBJ1-4; abundance: -; d_gene: -
CDR3aa: CASSQGQEAFF; CDR3nt: TGCGCCAGCAGCCAAGGACAAGAAGCTTTCTTT; v_gene: TRBV4-1; j_gene: TRBJ1-1; abundance: -; d_gene: -
CDR3aa: CASSAYPDSDTGELFF; CDR3nt: TGTGCCAGCAGTGCCTACCCGGACAGTGACACCGGGGAGCTGTTTTTT; v_gene: TRBV6-1; j_gene: TRBJ2-2; abundance: -; d_gene: -
CDR3aa: CASSRDRVYTF; CDR3nt: TGCGCCAGCAGCCGCGACAGGGTCTACACCTTC; v_gene: TRBV5-1; j_gene: TRBJ1-2; abundance: -; d_gene: TRBD1
CDR3aa: CASSRERGPRYEQYF; CDR3nt: TGTGCCAGCAGCCGTGAACGAGGGCCCCGGTACGAGCAGTACTTC; v_gene: TRBV7-2; j_gene: TRBJ2-7; abundance: -; d_gene: -
CDR3aa: CAISESSTVPEQYF; CDR3nt: TGTGCCATCAGTGAGTCGTCCACGGTACCAGAGCAGTACTTC; v_gene: TRBV10-3; j_gene: TRBJ2-7; abundance: -; d_gene: -
CDR3aa: CASSPRTGMYEQYF; CDR3nt: TGTGCCAGTAGTCCCCGGACAGGGATGTACGAGCAGTACTTC; v_gene: TRBV19; j_gene: TRBJ2-7; abundance: -; d_gene: TRBD1
CDR3aa: CASSLVARGNTEAFF; CDR3nt: TGCGCCAGCAGCTTGGTGGCTAGGGGGAACACTGAAGCTTTCTTT; v_gene: TRBV5-1; j_gene: TRBJ1-1; abundance: -; d_gene: -